This T cell receptor beta chain was captured in a study of T cell responses to AZD1222 COVID-19 vaccine (dated by TCRdb to about 2021). Background for the entire study: A total of 233 trial participants underwent TCR sequencing, of whom 207 received two doses of AZD1222 and roughly 25 received two doses of the MenACWY control vaccine. Trial participants were enrolled by age into 18-55, 56-69 and 70-plus year subgroups, with 148, 28 and 57 TCR-sequenced participants respectively. The investigation overall reported the following: The 56-69-year group was small, and its depth increase did not reach significance, likely because of low power. Nearly half of unique spike-specific TCRs reportedly recognized epitopes outside regions mutated in the B.1.351 and B.1.1.7 variants. CD4 TCRs associated with the vaccine covered the entire spike protein, and the dominant responses were in regions 160-218 and 743-854. After two AZD1222 doses, spike-specific TCR breadth and depth were significantly higher than at day 0 and than in MenACWY recipients. Because no day 14 peak-response samples were available, the repertoires could be characterized only after the peak T cell response. Most participants were white British and females outnumbered males, and the authors suggested that clonal diversity may have been underestimated. Conclusions about previously exposed vaccinees are limited, since just six AZD1222 recipients were seropositive for SARS-CoV-2 at baseline.

Worth noting for this clone: No cognate antigen has been identified for it. Nothing much larger sits one base from this clone, and base qualities are not available.

The time point label corresponds to: about 28 days (+/-7) after the second vaccine dose. AZD1222 recipients with second doses at about 4 weeks or about 12 weeks were pooled, because spike-specific TCR depth and breadth did not differ between schedules. The vaccinee samples were drawn from two UK trials, COV001 and COV002, one of which was a single-blind randomized controlled phase 2/3 trial testing AZD1222 (ChAdOx1 nCoV-19) in healthy adults. For TCRbeta chain sequencing, PBMC samples were collected from trial participants at day 0 and at day 28 after the second dose. The CDR3 regions of human TCRbeta chains were analyzed by immunosequencing. The authors processed their data as follows. TCRs in the repertoires were matched against a reference library of SARS-CoV-2-specific TCRs that had been generated with the MIRA antigen-specificity platform. Breadth meant the fraction of unique TCRs that were SARS-CoV-2-associated, whereas depth meant the fraction of total T cells that were SARS-CoV-2-associated. Using the MIRA data, every spike-specific TCR was mapped to the spike region that the TCR reacted to and assigned to either a CD4 or a CD8 class. Log10-transformed breadth and depth values were compared by one-way ANOVA with Sidak's multiple comparisons tests. Held by TCRdb, this immuneACCESS table contains in-frame sequences only and omits some clones. Under half of the omission traces to an unresolved V gene where checked; the cause of the rest is unknown. That table furnishes V, J and clone size, whereas the DNA furnished D and trimming. Present in this sample are 150,000 to 200,000 clones, roughly nine tenths of which were seen just once. Together, the top ten hold roughly 1.2% of the sample.

V is shortened by 0 bases, J by 8 bases, and the region joining them spans 20 bases. Based on the germline V gene (reference sequence), the CDR1 and CDR2 sequences are SGHNT and YYREEE. Inclusive of the bounding cysteine and phenylalanine, the CDR3 is 16 residues long. The retained sequence is limited to the CDR3, 48 bases, with the frame set at the first base. The rearrangement joined TRBV5-4 to TRBJ1-2; no confident D gene assignment can be made. The source is an adult who received the AZD1222 COVID-19 vaccine. Specimen: peripheral blood, collected 28 days after the second AZD1222 dose. The CDR3 loop reads CASSLEPDGFPKGYTF. DNA sequence: TGTGCCAGCAGCTTGGAACCGGACGGATTCCCGAAGGGCTACACCTTC.